This T cell receptor (beta chain) comes out of a study of T cell responses to AZD1222 COVID-19 vaccine (dated by TCRdb to the early 2020s). Study-wide context: A total of around 240 trial participants underwent TCR sequencing, of whom around 210 had received two doses of AZD1222 and 26 had received two doses of the MenACWY control vaccine. Trial participants were enrolled by age into subgroups of 18-55, 56-69 and 70-plus years, and around 150, 28 and 57 TCR-sequenced participants, respectively, were included in these subgroups.

A note on this clone: The specificity of this receptor is unknown. Base-call qualities are not available, and no considerably larger clone is one nucleotide away.

The CDR3 regions of human TCRbeta chains were subjected to immunosequencing. As for how the authors treated the data: Repertoire TCRs were matched against a reference library of SARS-CoV-2-specific TCRs generated with the MIRA antigen-specificity platform. Breadth was defined as the fraction of unique TCRs that were SARS-CoV-2-associated. Depth was defined as the fraction of total T cells that were SARS-CoV-2-associated. Using the MIRA data, every spike-specific TCR was mapped to the spike region that the TCR reacted to and assigned to either a CD4 or a CD8 class. Log10-transformed breadth and depth values were compared by one-way ANOVA with Sidak's multiple comparisons tests. Entries here come from immuneACCESS through TCRdb and include only in-frame sequences with V and J called. Some clones fail to appear in such tables; in the studies checked, an unresolved V gene covers under half of the shortfall, and the cause of the remainder is unknown. V, J and clone size are taken as reported in that table, and D and trimming were inferred from the DNA itself. Here the sample has about 100,000 clones; 91% occur a single time. The ten biggest clones cover around 8.6% of the sample.

Findings and caveats that apply to the study as a whole: The 56-69-year group was small, and its depth increase did not reach significance, likely because of low power. Nearly half of unique spike-specific TCRs reportedly recognized epitopes outside regions mutated in the B.1.351 and B.1.1.7 variants. Participants were mostly white British, with more females than males. The authors suggested clonal diversity may have been underestimated. The whole spike protein was spanned by vaccine-associated CD4 TCRs, and dominant responses were seen in regions 160-218 and 743-854. Conclusions about previously exposed vaccinees are limited, since just five to seven AZD1222 recipients were seropositive for SARS-CoV-2 at baseline. Because no day 14 peak-response samples were available, repertoires were characterized only after the peak T cell response. Spike-specific TCR breadth and depth rose significantly after two AZD1222 doses compared with day 0 and with MenACWY recipients.

The sample's time point label is to be understood as: about 28 days (+/-7) after the second vaccine dose. AZD1222 recipients given second doses at about 4 weeks or at about 12 weeks were pooled, since spike-specific TCR depth and breadth were not found to differ between the two schedules. Samples from vaccinated people were obtained from the UK trials COV001 and COV002, which included a single-blind randomized controlled phase 2/3 trial of AZD1222 (ChAdOx1 nCoV-19) in healthy adults. For TCRbeta chain sequencing, PBMC samples from trial participants were taken at day 0 and at day 28 after the second dose. Sequences were derived from peripheral blood, sampled 28 days after the second AZD1222 dose. This receptor was taken from an adult who received the AZD1222 COVID-19 vaccine.

The CDR3 in this case is CASSVIAGGRREQFF. The nucleotides are TGTGCCAGCAGTGTGATAGCGGGAGGGAGGAGGGAGCAGTTCTTC. Recombination connected TRBV6-4 to TRBJ2-1; 11 nucleotides in the junction match TRBD2. Spanning cysteine to phenylalanine, the CDR3 consists of 15 amino acids. The kept DNA is CDR3 alone, 45 bases in frame from the first base. V lost 4 bases and J lost 10 bases, and the count of bases not matched to a germline gene is 9. CDR1 and CDR2, looked up from the germline V gene, are MRHNA and SNTAGT.